This note documents a single T cell receptor (beta chain) sequence. The antigen is undetermined. V was pared by 5 bases and J by 2 bases, with 11 bases between. Germline CDR1 reads SGHRS; CDR2 reads YFSETQ. The CDR3 has 13 residues. This specimen comes from a study of T cells in localized non-small cell lung cancer. Study-wide findings and caveats: Appearance in adjacent lung was seen for a median around 58 of the top 100 tumor clones. Clonality peaked in uninvolved adjacent lung rather than tumor.

Using immunoSEQ multiplex PCR, the repertoire was profiled, and TCRdb retains in-frame clones only, with some absent. Of 45,000 to 65,000 clones detected, 80% appear once; the ten largest clones hold 3.5% to 5.5%. This sequence was found in a woman aged 35 to 70 with stage II lung adenocarcinoma. The J gene is TRBJ2-7, the V gene TRBV5-1; the D is unclear. This material consisted of PBMCs, taken before any cancer treatment. CDR3: CASSPHETYEQYF. The CDR3 region has the DNA TGCGCCAGCAGTCCTCATGAAACCTACGAGCAGTACTTC.